These T cell receptor beta chains were read from a single sample in a study of T cells in Graves' hyperthyroidism and ophthalmopathy. TCRdb analysed the multiplex PCR reads with MiXCR anew, one entry per CDR3 protein. The sample holds 500,000 to 650,000 distinct CDR3 sequences, approximately 17% seen once. The sequenced sample was blood. These receptors were taken from a woman aged 18 to 35 with Graves' ophthalmopathy. The CDR3 runs from the conserved cysteine through the conserved F or W. D genes are given only for firm matches. Clone size is not always given. Where it is, it says once, few, many or a class for expanded clones.

d_call	cdr3_length	j_call	v_call	clone_size	cdr3_aa	cdr3_nt
-	14	TRBJ2-1	TRBV4-3	many	CASSQEDRGNEQFF	TGCGCCAGCAGCCAAGAGGACCGAGGGAATGAGCAGTTCTTC
-	14	TRBJ2-5	TRBV29-1	-	CSLRDVGYQETQYF	TGCAGCCTGAGGGATGTAGGATACCAAGAGACCCAGTACTTC
-	15	TRBJ2-1	TRBV28	-	CASSPERAHDSEQFF	TGTGCCAGCAGTCCGGAGCGGGCCCACGATAGTGAGCAGTTCTTC
TRBD1	16	TRBJ1-1	TRBV9	-	CASSAWDSHANTEAFF	TGTGCCAGCAGCGCCTGGGACAGCCACGCGAACACTGAAGCTTTCTTT
-	15	TRBJ2-2	TRBV7-3	few	CASSLNGLNTGELFF	TGTGCCAGCAGCTTAAACGGCTTAAACACCGGGGAGCTGTTTTTT
-	12	TRBJ2-1	TRBV30	many	CVYLGGDNEQFF	TGTGTCTACCTCGGGGGTGACAATGAGCAGTTCTTC
-	13	TRBJ1-1	TRBV6-1	many	CAGDWGYDTEAFF	TGTGCCGGTGACTGGGGGTATGACACTGAAGCTTTCTTT
-	15	TRBJ2-5	TRBV11-1	many	CASSLSTYSAQTQYF	TGTGCCAGCAGCTTAAGTACCTATTCAGCGCAGACCCAGTACTTC
-	14	TRBJ1-3	TRBV2	many	CASRGQISGNTIYF	TGTGCCAGCAGAGGACAGATCTCTGGAAACACCATATATTTT
-	14	TRBJ1-2	TRBV19	few	CASSINPELGGYTF	TGTGCCAGTAGTATCAACCCAGAGCTTGGTGGCTACACCTTC
TRBD1	14	TRBJ1-2	TRBV28	-	CASSLDRGSYGYTF	TGTGCCAGCAGTCTGGACAGGGGAAGCTATGGCTACACCTTC
-	15	TRBJ1-1	TRBV11-2	many	CASSLARGENTEAFF	TGTGCCAGCAGCTTAGCCCGGGGGGAGAACACTGAAGCTTTCTTT
-	11	TRBJ1-2	TRBV29-1	many	CSVVLNYGYTF	TGCAGCGTTGTTCTGAACTATGGCTACACCTTC
TRBD1	16	TRBJ2-7	TRBV5-6	-	CASSPGQETLLYEQYF	TGTGCCAGCAGCCCTGGACAGGAGACCCTTCTCTACGAGCAGTACTTC
-	16	TRBJ1-5	TRBV7-2	many	CASSPYRGAGNQPQHF	TGTGCCAGCAGCCCATATCGGGGGGCTGGCAATCAGCCCCAGCATTTT
TRBD1	16	TRBJ2-6	TRBV4-2	many	CASSQDRGTGANVLTF	TGTGCCAGCAGCCAGGACAGGGGGACCGGGGCCAACGTCCTGACTTTC
-	13	TRBJ2-7	TRBV19	many	CASSSTETYEQYF	TGTGCCAGTAGTTCGACCGAGACCTACGAGCAGTACTTC
TRBD2	17	TRBJ2-1	TRBV6-2/TRBV6-3	-	CASRGTSGSYSYNEQFF	TGTGCCAGCAGGGGGACTAGTGGATCCTACTCCTACAATGAGCAGTTCTTC
-	13	TRBJ2-3	TRBV20-1	many	CSARLADTDTQYF	TGCAGTGCTAGGTTGGCGGACACAGATACGCAGTATTTT
TRBD2	18	TRBJ2-3	TRBV4-1	-	CASSQGPGLAGITDTQYF	TGCGCCAGCAGCCAAGGCCCCGGACTAGCGGGAATCACAGATACGCAGTATTTT
-	11	TRBJ2-1	TRBV2	many	CASSGIYEQFF	TGTGCCAGCAGTGGTATCTATGAGCAGTTCTTC
TRBD2	15	TRBJ2-1	TRBV3-1	many	CASSQEAAGGNEQFF	TGTGCCAGCAGCCAAGAGGCAGCGGGAGGCAATGAGCAGTTCTTC
-	12	TRBJ2-7	TRBV12-3/TRBV12-4	many	CASSPQGYEQYF	TGTGCCAGCAGTCCCCAGGGCTACGAGCAGTACTTC
-	16	TRBJ1-2	TRBV28	-	CASSYQVGGLEYGYTF	TGTGCCAGCAGTTACCAGGTTGGGGGGCTTGAGTATGGCTACACCTTC
-	16	TRBJ2-3	TRBV6-5	-	CASSYSVKQSTDTQYF	TGTGCCAGCAGTTACTCGGTAAAACAGAGCACAGATACGCAGTATTTT
TRBD1	14	TRBJ1-6	TRBV3-1	-	CASSPRTGRSPLHF	TGTGCCAGCAGCCCTCGGACAGGGCGTTCACCCCTCCACTTT
TRBD1	14	TRBJ1-2	TRBV12-3/TRBV12-4	-	CASKPDRGFYGYTF	TGTGCCAGCAAACCGGACAGGGGCTTCTATGGCTACACCTTC
-	15	TRBJ1-1	TRBV7-9	-	CASSFTQLLNTEAFF	TGTGCCAGCAGCTTTACACAGCTCTTGAACACTGAAGCTTTCTTT
-	15	TRBJ2-7	TRBV3-1	many	CASSQGWTRLYEQYF	TGTGCCAGCAGCCAAGGTTGGACACGACTCTACGAGCAGTACTTC
TRBD2	14	TRBJ2-3	TRBV7-3	-	CASSWLAGADTQYF	TGTGCCAGCAGCTGGCTAGCGGGGGCAGATACGCAGTATTTT
-	17	TRBJ1-4	TRBV6-2/TRBV6-3	few	CASRHRDPLGGNEKLFF	TGTGCCAGCAGACACCGGGACCCCCTCGGCGGAAATGAAAAACTGTTTTTT
-	16	TRBJ2-5	TRBV4-1	few	CASSRRGTPEEETQYF	TGCGCCAGCAGCCGCAGGGGAACCCCTGAGGAAGAGACCCAGTACTTC
-	15	TRBJ1-2	TRBV5-1	many	CASSPEGGRNYGYTF	TGCGCCAGCAGCCCGGAGGGGGGAAGGAACTATGGCTACACCTTC
-	12	TRBJ2-5	TRBV7-6	-	CASSWPPGAQYF	TGTGCCAGCAGCTGGCCGCCCGGGGCACAGTACTTC
-	13	TRBJ2-3	TRBV28	many	CASTPHGEDTQYF	TGTGCCAGCACCCCTCACGGGGAAGATACGCAGTATTTT
TRBD2	16	TRBJ2-2	TRBV2	few	CASTVSSGGSVGELFF	TGTGCCAGCACCGTTTCTAGCGGGGGTAGTGTCGGGGAGCTGTTTTTT
TRBD2	18	TRBJ2-1	TRBV28	-	CASSLTSGRGALYNEQFF	TGTGCCAGCAGTTTGACTAGCGGGAGGGGCGCCCTCTACAATGAGCAGTTCTTC
-	16	TRBJ1-5	TRBV28	many	CASSLTQGMGNQPQHF	TGTGCCAGCAGTCTCACACAGGGAATGGGCAATCAGCCCCAGCATTTT
-	14	TRBJ1-2	TRBV12-3/TRBV12-4	-	CASSSLTANYGYTF	TGTGCCAGCAGTTCCTTGACAGCTAACTATGGCTACACCTTC
-	12	TRBJ2-1	TRBV7-2	many	CASSLAQGEQFF	TGTGCCAGCAGCTTAGCGCAGGGTGAGCAGTTCTTC
-	15	TRBJ1-2	TRBV15	few	CATSRETASNYGYTF	TGTGCCACCAGCAGAGAAACTGCTTCTAACTATGGCTACACCTTC
TRBD2	20	TRBJ2-2	TRBV10-3	-	CAISARAGTSDRLNTGELFF	TGTGCCATCAGTGCAAGGGCGGGGACTAGCGACCGTCTGAACACCGGGGAGCTGTTTTTT
-	15	TRBJ2-3	TRBV10-2	-	CASSESWRAADTQYF	TGCGCCAGCAGTGAGTCTTGGCGGGCCGCAGATACGCAGTATTTT
-	12	TRBJ2-7	TRBV30	-	CAWTDREGEQYF	TGTGCCTGGACCGACAGGGAGGGAGAGCAGTACTTC
TRBD1	19	TRBJ2-5	TRBV29-1	-	CSVEDPTHPGQGEQETQYF	TGCAGCGTTGAAGATCCGACACATCCGGGACAGGGGGAGCAAGAGACCCAGTACTTC